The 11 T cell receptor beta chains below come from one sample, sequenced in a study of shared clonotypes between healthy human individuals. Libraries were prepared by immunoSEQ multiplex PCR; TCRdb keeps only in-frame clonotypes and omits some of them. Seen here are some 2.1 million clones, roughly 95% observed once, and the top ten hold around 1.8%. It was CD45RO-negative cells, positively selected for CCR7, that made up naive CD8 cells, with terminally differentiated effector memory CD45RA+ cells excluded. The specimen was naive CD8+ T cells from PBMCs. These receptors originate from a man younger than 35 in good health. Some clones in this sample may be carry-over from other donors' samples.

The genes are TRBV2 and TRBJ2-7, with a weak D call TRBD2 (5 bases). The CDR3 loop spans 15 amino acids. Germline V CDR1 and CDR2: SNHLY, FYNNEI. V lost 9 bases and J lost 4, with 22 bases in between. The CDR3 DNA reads TGTGCCAGTCGGTACAACCCGCGAAGCGGTTACGAGCAGTACTTC. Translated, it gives CASRYNPRSGYEQYF.

CDR3 in amino acids: CASSLGTSGAYSYEQYF. CDR3 DNA sequence: TGCGCCAGCAGCTTAGGGACTAGCGGGGCCTACTCCTACGAGCAGTACTTC. The chain carries TRBV5-1 and TRBJ2-7; 13 bases map to TRBD2. J lost 0 bases, V lost 2 bases, and 5 bases had no gene match. Germline CDR1 SGHRS, CDR2 YFSETQ. The CDR3 runs 17 residues. Based on the CDR3 plus reference TRBV5-1 and TRBJ2-7, the full variable domain is KAGVTQTPRYLIKTRGQQVTLSCSPISGHRSVSWYQQTPGQGLQFLFEYFSETQRNKGNFPGRFSGRQFSNSRSEMNVSTLELGDSALYLCASSLGTSGAYSYEQYFGPGTRLTVT.

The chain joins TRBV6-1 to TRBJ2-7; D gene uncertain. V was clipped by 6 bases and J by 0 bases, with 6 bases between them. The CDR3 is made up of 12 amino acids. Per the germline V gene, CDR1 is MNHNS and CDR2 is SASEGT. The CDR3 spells CASRGPSYEQYF. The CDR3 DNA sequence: TGTGCCAGCAGAGGACCCTCCTACGAGCAGTACTTC.

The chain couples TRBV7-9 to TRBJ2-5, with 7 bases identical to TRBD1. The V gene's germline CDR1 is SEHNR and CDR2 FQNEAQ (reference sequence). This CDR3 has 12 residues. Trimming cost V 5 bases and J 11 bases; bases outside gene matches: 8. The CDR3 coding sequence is TGTGCCAGCAGCCCGACAGGGCCGGCGCAGTACTTC. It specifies CASSPTGPAQYF.

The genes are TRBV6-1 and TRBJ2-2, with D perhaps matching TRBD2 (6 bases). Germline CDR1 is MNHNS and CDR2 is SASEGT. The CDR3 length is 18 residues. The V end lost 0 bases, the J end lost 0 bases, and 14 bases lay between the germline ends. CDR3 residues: CASSEAYEEGPNTGELFF. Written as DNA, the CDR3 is TGTGCCAGCAGTGAAGCCTATGAGGAGGGACCGAACACCGGGGAGCTGTTTTTT.

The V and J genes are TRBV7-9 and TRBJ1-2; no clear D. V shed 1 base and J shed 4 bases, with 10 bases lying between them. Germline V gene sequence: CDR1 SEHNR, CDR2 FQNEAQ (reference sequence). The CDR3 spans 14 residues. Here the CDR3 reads CASSLGEQRYGYTF. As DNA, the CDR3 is TGTGCCAGCAGCTTAGGTGAACAGCGCTATGGCTACACCTTC.

The CDR3 reads CASSVGLADGSYEQYF. The DNA for the CDR3 is TGTGCCAGCAGCGTAGGCCTAGCGGACGGGAGCTACGAGCAGTACTTC. The chain has TRBV9 and TRBJ2-7, with 7 bases fitting TRBD2. The CDR3 is 16 residues long. V was clipped by 0 bases and J by 3 bases; unmatched bases: 9. Germline V gives CDR1 SGDLS, CDR2 YYNGEE.

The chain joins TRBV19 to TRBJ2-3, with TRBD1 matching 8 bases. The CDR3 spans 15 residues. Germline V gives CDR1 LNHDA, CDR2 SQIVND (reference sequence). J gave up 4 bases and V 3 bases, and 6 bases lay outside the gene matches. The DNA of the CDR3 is TGTGCCAGTAGTATTGCGGCAGGGGGCGCAGATACGCAGTATTTT. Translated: CASSIAAGGADTQYF. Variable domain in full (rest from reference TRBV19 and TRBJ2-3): DGGITQSPKYLFRKEGQNVTLSCEQNLNHDAMYWYRQDPGQGLRLIYYSQIVNDFQKGDIAEGYSVSREKKESFPLTVTSAQKNPTAFYLCASSIAAGGADTQYFGPGTRLTVL.

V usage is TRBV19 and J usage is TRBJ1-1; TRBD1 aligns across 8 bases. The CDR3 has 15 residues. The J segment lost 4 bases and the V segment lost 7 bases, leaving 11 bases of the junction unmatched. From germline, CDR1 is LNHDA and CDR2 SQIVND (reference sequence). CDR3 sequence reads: CASTPTGGGSTEAFF. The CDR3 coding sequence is TGTGCCAGTACGCCTACAGGGGGAGGGAGCACTGAAGCTTTCTTT.

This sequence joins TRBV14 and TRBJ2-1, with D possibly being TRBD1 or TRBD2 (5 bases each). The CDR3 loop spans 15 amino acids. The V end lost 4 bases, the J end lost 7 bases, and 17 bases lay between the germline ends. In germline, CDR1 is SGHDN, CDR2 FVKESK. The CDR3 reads CASSPIRNGANEQFF. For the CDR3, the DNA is TGTGCCAGCAGCCCGATTAGGAACGGGGCGAATGAGCAGTTCTTC.

The CDR3 DNA reads TGTGCCAGCAGCTTAGATTTTAGGAACATCTACACCGGGGAGCTGTTTTTT. It specifies CASSLDFRNIYTGELFF. This rearrangement joins TRBV11-2 to TRBJ2-2; D remains unclear. V shed 0 bases and J shed 3 bases, with 14 bases lying between them. The CDR3 runs to 17 residues. Germline CDR1 reads SGHAT; CDR2 reads FQNNGV.